Following are 18 T cell receptor beta chains from one sample sequenced in a study of T cells in localized non-small cell lung cancer. Only in-frame clones appear in the TCRdb table, and some are missing; sequencing was by immunoSEQ multiplex PCR. Of fewer than 40,000 clones listed, 78% were seen once; the top ten hold about 38%. The material was peripheral blood, obtained before any cancer treatment. The receptors were sampled from a male donor at least 60 years old with stage II squamous cell lung carcinoma.

This clone was recorded only once. This sequence joins TRBV29-1 and TRBJ2-1; 9 nucleotides align to TRBD2. In germline, CDR1 is SQVTM, CDR2 ANQGSEA. The CDR3 loop spans 15 amino acids. With V trimmed by 1 base and J by 3 bases, 4 bases remained unmatched. This CDR3 reads CSVEVAGGSYNEQFF. The CDR3 nucleotides read TGCAGCGTTGAAGTTGCGGGGGGGAGCTACAATGAGCAGTTCTTC.

The rearrangement joins TRBV28 to TRBJ2-5; D is unclear. The CDR3 runs to 14 residues. V lost 6 bases and J lost 4, with 15 bases in between. Germline lookup yields CDR1 MDHEN and CDR2 SYDVKM. CDR3 DNA sequence: TGTGCCAGCAGCCCTTTCCTGGGATTAGAGACCCAGTACTTC. Amino acids: CASSPFLGLETQYF.

The CDR3 protein is CASSTRLVGEQYF. The CDR3 DNA reads as TGTGCCAGCAGTACTCGTTTAGTGGGTGAGCAGTACTTC. The V call is TRBV6-6, the J call TRBJ2-7; D gene ambiguous. Germline CDR1 reads MNHNY; CDR2 reads SVGAGI (reference sequence). This CDR3 is 13 amino acids long. V lost 5 bases and J lost 7, with 15 bases in between.

V gene TRBV6-1 combines with J gene TRBJ2-7; D tentatively fits TRBD1 or TRBD2 (5 bases each). The V gene lost 6 bases and the J gene lost 0 bases, with 9 bases spanning the gap. The germline V gene has CDR1 MNHNS and CDR2 SASEGT. The CDR3 spans 13 residues. CDR3: CASRRGSSYEQYF. CDR3 nucleotide sequence: TGTGCCAGCAGGAGGGGTAGCTCCTACGAGCAGTACTTC.

This sequence joins TRBV6-1 and TRBJ2-3; 15 bases align to TRBD2. The germline CDR1 and CDR2 sequences are MNHNS and SASEGT. The junction had 1 base not matched to a gene; V was cut back by 5 bases and J by 4 bases. CDR3 length equals 15 residues. The DNA for the CDR3 is TGTGCCAGCAGTTGGACTAGCGGGGGGGCAGATACGCAGTATTTT. Amino acid sequence: CASSWTSGGADTQYF.

Written as DNA, the CDR3 is TGTGCCAGCAGCTTAGGTGGCGGGAACAATGAGCAGTTCTTC. This codes for CASSLGGGNNEQFF. The chain links TRBV7-3 to TRBJ2-1; tentative D call: TRBD2 (6 bases). V lost 2 bases and J lost 5, with 10 bases in between. The CDR3 totals 14 residues. CDR1 is SGHTA and CDR2 is FQGTGA in the germline V gene. The full variable domain, completed using reference TRBV7-3 and TRBJ2-1, is GAGVSQTPSNKVTEKGKYVELRCDPISGHTALYWYRQSLGQGPEFLIYFQGTGAADDSGLPNDRFFAVRPEGSVSTLKIQRTERGDSAVYLCASSLGGGNNEQFFGPGTRLTVL.

The chain is built from TRBV9 and TRBJ2-3; D might be TRBD2 (5 bases). The CDR3 is 14 amino acids. V was cut by 3 bases and J by 2 bases, with 10 bases left in between. Germline V gene sequence: CDR1 SGDLS, CDR2 YYNGEE. CDR3 loop: CASSDGGLTDTQYF. CDR3 in DNA: TGTGCCAGCAGCGACGGCGGACTCACAGATACGCAGTATTTT.

The CDR3: CASSLDPKGGTQYF. CDR3 coding DNA: TGTGCCAGCAGCTTAGACCCGAAGGGGGGGACCCAGTACTTC. V is TRBV11-2 and J is TRBJ2-5; perhaps D is TRBD1 or TRBD2 (6 bases each). The CDR3 consists of 14 residues. V gave up 0 bases and J gave up 7 bases, with 12 bases separating them. Germline V lookup: CDR1 SGHAT, CDR2 FQNNGV.

The CDR3 coding sequence is TGTGCCACCAGCAGCAGGGCTGGCAGGGCCCAGCATTTT. Translation: CATSSRAGRAQHF. The chain carries TRBV15 and TRBJ1-5, with D tentatively TRBD1 (5 bases). Trimming left V 3 bases short and J 11 bases short, with 14 bases between. Germline V gene sequence: CDR1 LNHNV, CDR2 YYDKDF (reference sequence). The CDR3 has 13 residues.

The chain couples TRBV5-1 to TRBJ2-3; possibly TRBD1 or TRBD2 for D (5 bases each). The CDR3 is 13 amino acids. The V gene's germline CDR1 is SGHRS and CDR2 YFSETQ. The ends were cut back, 4 bases at V and 6 bases at J, with 12 bases in the middle. CDR3 protein: CASSLGGLDTQYF. In DNA form, the CDR3 reads TGCGCCAGCAGCCTTGGGGGTCTGGATACGCAGTATTTT.

The V and J genes are TRBV11-3 and TRBJ1-3; 7 nucleotides line up with TRBD1. V was clipped by 5 bases and J by 0 bases; unmatched bases: 7. CDR3 length equals 16 residues. Per the germline V gene, CDR1 is SGHNT and CDR2 is YENEEA. The DNA of the CDR3 is TGTGCCAGCAGCCCAGGGGACAGCCTCTCTGGAAACACCATATATTTT. The encoded protein is CASSPGDSLSGNTIYF.

This clone was seen a handful of times. The chain has TRBV30 and TRBJ1-2; D is undetermined. The CDR3 sequence is 12 residues long. V shed 3 bases and J shed 1 base, with 6 bases lying between them. CDR1 GTSNPN and CDR2 SVGIG come from the germline V gene (reference sequence). CDR3 nucleotides: TGTGCCTGGAGCCAGGTTAACTATGGCTACACCTTC. It encodes CAWSQVNYGYTF.

V and J are TRBV14 and TRBJ2-2, with TRBD1 matching 7 bases. The CDR3 contains 18 residues. Germline-derived CDR1 and CDR2 are SGHDN and FVKESK. V trimming: 0 bases; J trimming: 0 bases; junction bases outside the gene matches: 7. In nucleotides, the CDR3 is TGTGCCAGCAGCCAAGATAAGTTAGGGGGCGCGAACACCGGGGAGCTGTTTTTT. It encodes CASSQDKLGGANTGELFF. The whole variable domain, filled in from reference TRBV14 and TRBJ2-2, reads EAGVTQFPSHSVIEKGQTVTLRCDPISGHDNLYWYRRVMGKEIKFLLHFVKESKQDESGMPNNRFLAERTGGTYSTLKVQPAELEDSGVYFCASSQDKLGGANTGELFFGEGSRLTVL.

This clone was recorded once. The chain uses TRBV7-9 and TRBJ2-5; 7 bases are a match to TRBD1. This CDR3 spans 15 amino acids. Germline CDR1 SEHNR, CDR2 FQNEAQ (reference sequence). Unmatched junction bases numbered 6, after V lost 1 base and J lost 4 bases. The CDR3 bases are TGTGCCAGCAGCTTAGGAAGGGCAGGGGGAGAGACCCAGTACTTC. This gives the protein CASSLGRAGGETQYF.

The chain joins TRBV9 to TRBJ1-5; 10 bases agree with TRBD1. V shed 3 bases, J shed 7 bases, and the junction held 4 bases outside the gene matches. The CDR3 loop spans 14 amino acids. From germline, CDR1 is SGDLS and CDR2 YYNGEE. CDR3 residues: CASSAGQGDQPQHF. The CDR3 bases are TGTGCCAGCAGCGCCGGACAGGGGGACCAGCCCCAGCATTTT. The whole variable domain, filled in from reference TRBV9 and TRBJ1-5, reads DSGVTQTPKHLITATGQRVTLRCSPRSGDLSVYWYQQSLDQGLQFLIQYYNGEERAKGNILERFSAQQFPDLHSELNLSSLELGDSALYFCASSAGQGDQPQHFGDGTRLSIL.

This chain uses TRBV18 with TRBJ2-3; the D gene is possibly TRBD1 (6 bases). V was cut by 0 bases and J by 0 bases, with 10 bases left in between. The CDR3 consists of 16 residues. In germline, CDR1 is KGHSH, CDR2 LQKENI. CDR3 sequence (DNA): TGTGCCAGCTCACCACCGACAGGAGCTAGCACAGATACGCAGTATTTT. This translates into CASSPPTGASTDTQYF.

This sequence joins TRBV13 and TRBJ2-4; D unresolved. The germline V and J ends were trimmed by 7 bases and 0 bases, with 16 bases remaining between them. Germline V gene lookup returns CDR1 PRHDT and CDR2 FYEKMQ (reference sequence). This CDR3 is built from 16 residues. The CDR3, as DNA: TGTGCCAGCAACAACGGGCCAGTACTAGCCAAAAACATTCAGTACTTC. The encoded protein is CASNNGPVLAKNIQYF.

The gene calls are TRBV5-1 and TRBJ2-1, with TRBD2 matching 10 bases. CDR1 is SGHRS, CDR2 YFSETQ, per germline. V lost 0 bases and J lost 7; bases outside the gene matches: 10. The CDR3 length is 17 residues. The CDR3 coding sequence is TGCGCCAGCAGCTTGGGGTCTCTAGCGGGAGCAAGGAATGAGCAGTTCTTC. Translating it yields CASSLGSLAGARNEQFF.